The entry below describes one TCR beta chain. The CDR3 runs to 13 residues. Germline values: CDR1 MNHEY, CDR2 SMNVEV (reference sequence). V was clipped by 6 bases and J by 1 base, with 9 bases between them. The data were obtained in a study of blood T cell repertoires in COVID-19. Background on the study: Samples taken during acute and convalescent COVID-19 were collected in the United States, Italy and Spain. PBMCs, B-cell-depleted T cells, or T cells provided the cDNA or gDNA that made up the material.

Authors' methods: Nucleated cell number was recorded as an estimate derived from reference gene primer amplification. Produced via immunoSEQ multiplex PCR; TCRdb's table is partial and in-frame only. For V, J and clone size, that table is used; D and trimming come from the DNA. The sample comprises about 160,000 clones, 75% to 90% of which are singletons, and 9.1% rests with the top ten. The source of this sequence is an elderly woman with active or convalescent COVID-19. The rearrangement links TRBV27 to TRBJ1-1; D is unresolved. The sample taken for sequencing was peripheral blood. The CDR3 DNA reads as TGTGCCAGCAGCCTGGACTCGAACACTGAAGCTTTCTTT. Translation: CASSLDSNTEAFF.